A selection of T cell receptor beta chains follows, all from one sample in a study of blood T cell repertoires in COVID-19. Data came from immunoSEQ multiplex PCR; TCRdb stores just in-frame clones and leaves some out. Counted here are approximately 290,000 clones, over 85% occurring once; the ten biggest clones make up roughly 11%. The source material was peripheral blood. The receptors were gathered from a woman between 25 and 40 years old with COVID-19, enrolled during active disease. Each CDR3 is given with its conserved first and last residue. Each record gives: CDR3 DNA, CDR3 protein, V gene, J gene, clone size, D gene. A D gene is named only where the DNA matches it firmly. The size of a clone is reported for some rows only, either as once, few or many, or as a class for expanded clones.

TGTGCCAGCAGCCCCAAGCGACAGGTCTATGGCTACACCTTC,CASSPKRQVYGYTF,TRBV7-9,TRBJ1-2,few,-
TGTGCCAGCAGGCAACCCGGGACAGGGGTCCGAGAGACCCAGTACTTC,CASRQPGTGVRETQYF,TRBV28,TRBJ2-5,-,TRBD1
TGTGCAAGTCGCTTTGGGACAGGGGTTGGGTACTTC,CASRFGTGVGYF,TRBV12-2,TRBJ2-7,-,-
TGTGCCAGCAGCTTAGAAGGACAGGATAGAAACACCATATATTTT,CASSLEGQDRNTIYF,TRBV7-9,TRBJ1-3,-,TRBD1
TGCGCCAGCAGCTCCTCCCAAGGGCAGGGCAAAAACATTCAGTACTTC,CASSSSQGQGKNIQYF,TRBV5-1,TRBJ2-4,-,-
TGTGCCAGCAGCTTCCCCCTCACAGATACGCAGTATTTT,CASSFPLTDTQYF,TRBV5-4,TRBJ2-3,once,-
TGCGCCAGCAGTGAGGGGGGTTTAATGGAGGGGGCCAGCTCACCCCTCCACTTT,CASSEGGLMEGASSPLHF,TRBV10-2,TRBJ1-6,once,TRBD1
TGTGCCAGCAGTGAATATGTGGAGGGCTACACCTTC,CASSEYVEGYTF,TRBV25-1,TRBJ1-2,-,-
TGTGCCAGCAGCCCCGACAGCCGACGGGCTTTCTTT,CASSPDSRRAFF,TRBV12-3/TRBV12-4,TRBJ1-1,-,-
TGTGCCAGCAGCTGGCCTGGGGAGTCCTACAATGAGCAGTTCTTC,CASSWPGESYNEQFF,TRBV5-5,TRBJ2-1,-,-
TGTGCCAGCAGCACACCACTCGCGGGGGCTACCGGGGAGCTGTTTTTT,CASSTPLAGATGELFF,TRBV7-9,TRBJ2-2,-,-
TGTGCCAGCAGCGAACAAGTGACAGTTAGCAATCAGCCCCAGCATTTT,CASSEQVTVSNQPQHF,TRBV6-1,TRBJ1-5,-,-
TGTGCCAGCAGTCACACAGGGTACTCCTACGAGCAGTACTTC,CASSHTGYSYEQYF,TRBV4-2,TRBJ2-7,-,-
TGTGCCAGCAGACCAACCGGGACAGAAAGTAACTATGGCTACACCTTC,CASRPTGTESNYGYTF,TRBV28,TRBJ1-2,-,TRBD1
TGTGCCAGCAGCTTAGACAGGGTCTCCTACAATGAGCAGTTCTTC,CASSLDRVSYNEQFF,TRBV5-4,TRBJ2-1,-,TRBD1
TGTGCCAGCAGAATACAGAGCTCCTACAATGAGCAGTTCTTC,CASRIQSSYNEQFF,TRBV7-8,TRBJ2-1,-,-
TGTGCCAGCAGCCCGACGAGGGATACGCAGTATTTT,CASSPTRDTQYF,TRBV11-2,TRBJ2-3,once,-
TGTGCCAGCTACGGGGCTGGGGGGACTGAAGCTTTCTTT,CASYGAGGTEAFF,TRBV9,TRBJ1-1,many,-
TGTGCCAGCAGTCCGGTGGGGACTGGGGAAAAACTGTTTTTT,CASSPVGTGEKLFF,TRBV27,TRBJ1-4,-,-
TGTGCCAGCAGCACATGGACAGGGATGGGCAATGAGCAGTTCTTC,CASSTWTGMGNEQFF,TRBV7-9,TRBJ2-1,-,TRBD1
TGTGCCAGCACTTCGGTTTCGAGCAATCAGCCCCAGCATTTT,CASTSVSSNQPQHF,TRBV6-5,TRBJ1-5,-,-
TGCGCCAGCAGCTTGGGTGCCAGCTCCTACAATGAGCAGTTCTTC,CASSLGASSYNEQFF,TRBV5-1,TRBJ2-1,-,-
TGTGCCAGCAGCCGAGCGGAAGGGTTCGAGCAGTACTTC,CASSRAEGFEQYF,TRBV16,TRBJ2-7,-,-
TGTGCCAGCAGTTTAAAAACCCCTGGCGGGGTGTTAAATACTGAAGCTTTCTTT,CASSLKTPGGVLNTEAFF,TRBV27,TRBJ1-1,-,-
TGTGCCAGCAGCTTATTCCCTTCTCGGGGGAACGGTGCCGGCTACACCTTC,CASSLFPSRGNGAGYTF,TRBV7-9,TRBJ1-2,once,-
TGTGCCAGCAGCTTAGACCCAGGGGGATTCAATCAGCCCCAGCATTTT,CASSLDPGGFNQPQHF,TRBV7-2,TRBJ1-5,-,TRBD1
TGTGCCAGCAGAGTAGCGGGGGGCACTGAAGCTTTCTTT,CASRVAGGTEAFF,TRBV6-5,TRBJ1-1,-,-
TGTGCCACCAGTGGGGGGGGGCCAAACAATGAGCAGTTCTTC,CATSGGGPNNEQFF,TRBV24-1,TRBJ2-1,-,-
TGTGCCTGGGCCATAACGACTAGCGGGTATCACAATGAGCAGTTCTTC,CAWAITTSGYHNEQFF,TRBV30,TRBJ2-1,once,TRBD2
TGTGCCAGCAGTTATATAGTAAAGTCACCCCTCCACTTT,CASSYIVKSPLHF,TRBV6-9,TRBJ1-6,-,-
TGTGCCAGCAGCCCTTGGACAGGCCTAATGAACACTGAAGCTTTCTTT,CASSPWTGLMNTEAFF,TRBV5-8,TRBJ1-1,-,TRBD1
TGCGCCAGCAGCTTGGGGGAGGGTCAGCCCCAGCATTTT,CASSLGEGQPQHF,TRBV5-1,TRBJ1-5,-,-
TGCGCCAGCATCACCCACGGTGAGCAGTTCTTC,CASITHGEQFF,TRBV5-1,TRBJ2-1,-,-
TGTGCCAGCAGTCCCGACAGGGGAAACTATGGCTACACCTTC,CASSPDRGNYGYTF,TRBV6-5,TRBJ1-2,-,TRBD1
TGTGCCAACCTGGACAGGGGAAGCTACACCTTC,CANLDRGSYTF,TRBV4-2,TRBJ1-2,-,TRBD1
TGTGCCAGCAGTTTCGGGTATGGTCAGCCCCAGCATTTT,CASSFGYGQPQHF,TRBV27,TRBJ1-5,-,-
TGTGCCAGTGGGTTCCCACGTTTGGCGGGGGGGCTCCAGTCCTACAATGAGCAGTTCTTC,CASGFPRLAGGLQSYNEQFF,TRBV9,TRBJ2-1,once,TRBD2
TGCGCCAGCAGTTTGCCGGGTTCTAACACCGGGGAGCTGTTTTTT,CASSLPGSNTGELFF,TRBV5-1,TRBJ2-2,few,-
TGTGCCAGCAGTACCCGCGGGATGGGCTACACCTTC,CASSTRGMGYTF,TRBV6-5,TRBJ1-2,once,-
TGTGCCAGCAGCCAAACCGGGACTAGCGTAGATACGCAGTATTTT,CASSQTGTSVDTQYF,TRBV3-1/TRBV3-2,TRBJ2-3,-,TRBD2
TGTGCCAGTAGTATCGGTTTGGATACGCAGTATTTT,CASSIGLDTQYF,TRBV19,TRBJ2-3,-,-
TGTGCCATCAGCTTAGGACAGGGGGCAGGTGGAAACACCATATATTTT,CAISLGQGAGGNTIYF,TRBV10-3,TRBJ1-3,-,TRBD1
TGCGCCAGCAGCGCGGGACGTGAAGACCGAGAGACCCAGTACTTC,CASSAGREDRETQYF,TRBV10-1,TRBJ2-5,-,-
TGTGCCAGCTCACCCGGGACAGCCTCTGGAAACACCATATATTTT,CASSPGTASGNTIYF,TRBV18,TRBJ1-3,-,TRBD1
TGTGCCAGCAGCACAAGGACAGTTAAAAATGAAAAACTGTTTTTT,CASSTRTVKNEKLFF,TRBV4-2,TRBJ1-4,-,-
TGTGCCAGCAGCCCCCGGGCTAGCGGGGGAACAGATACGCAGTATTTT,CASSPRASGGTDTQYF,TRBV5-4,TRBJ2-3,-,TRBD2
TGTGCCAGTAGTATTTTCAAGAACACTGAAGCTTTCTTT,CASSIFKNTEAFF,TRBV19,TRBJ1-1,few,-
TGTGCCAGCAGCCTAGGGCTAGCGGGGGTGCACAATGAGCAGTTCTTC,CASSLGLAGVHNEQFF,TRBV7-9,TRBJ2-1,-,TRBD2
TGTGCCAGCTCACCGGCTAGCGGGGGGGCGAGAGATACGCAGTATTTT,CASSPASGGARDTQYF,TRBV18,TRBJ2-3,-,TRBD2
TGTGCCAGCAACCGACAGGTTAACATCCAAGAGACCCAGTACTTC,CASNRQVNIQETQYF,TRBV28,TRBJ2-5,-,-
TGTGCCTGGAGTTCCTTCCTGAGAAACATTCAGTACTTC,CAWSSFLRNIQYF,TRBV30,TRBJ2-4,-,-